The clone carrying this T cell receptor beta chain appeared many times. Its antigen is not known. PBMCs stemmed from roughly 9.4 ml of fresh peripheral blood. This record comes from a study of Graves' ophthalmopathy and Graves' hyperthyroidism. Study-wide background: Peripheral blood sampling occurred at initial diagnosis, before any treatment.

The study, taken as a whole, reports: Detection in blood was also observed for most expanded thyroid clonotypes above 0.001 frequency. It was with 65% to 71% sensitivity and around 75% specificity that the model predicted ophthalmopathy progression.

CDR3 length: 13 residues. Germline V gene lookup returns CDR1 SGHTA and CDR2 FQGTGA. V was trimmed by 5 bases and J by 6 bases, leaving 14 bases between them. Amplification of the TCR beta CDR3 regions used RNA transcripts (as template). Following a first-round RT-PCR that used HTBI primers, a second-round multiplex PCR was carried out. TCRdb recomputed calls from the multiplex PCR reads with MiXCR, one row per CDR3 protein. The sample has just over 600,000 distinct CDR3 sequences, about 20% seen once. This sequence was found in a young woman with stable Graves' hyperthyroidism. Some clones in this sample may be carry-over from other donors' samples. Sequenced input: peripheral blood. The chain links TRBV7-3 to TRBJ2-7; D not certain. The CDR3 loop is CASSLAGRAEQYF. The CDR3 DNA sequence: TGTGCCAGCAGCCTTGCCGGACGGGCCGAGCAGTACTTC. The variable domain in full, with the rest retrieved from reference TRBV7-3 and TRBJ2-7, is GAGVSQTPSNKVTEKGKYVELRCDPISGHTALYWYRQSLGQGPEFLIYFQGTGAADDSGLPNDRFFAVRPEGSVSTLKIQRTERGDSAVYLCASSLAGRAEQYFGPGTRLTVT.